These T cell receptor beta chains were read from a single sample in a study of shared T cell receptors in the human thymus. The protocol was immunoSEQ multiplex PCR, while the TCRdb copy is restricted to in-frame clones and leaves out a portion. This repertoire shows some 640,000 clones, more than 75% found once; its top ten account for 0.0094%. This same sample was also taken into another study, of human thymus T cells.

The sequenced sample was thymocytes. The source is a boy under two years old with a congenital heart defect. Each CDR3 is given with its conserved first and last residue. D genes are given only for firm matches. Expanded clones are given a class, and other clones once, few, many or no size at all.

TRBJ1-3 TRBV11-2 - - TGTGCCAGCAGCTTAGGCCCCCCCTCAGGCTCTGGAAACACCATATATTTT CASSLGPPSGSGNTIYF
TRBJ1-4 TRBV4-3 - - TGCGCCAGCAGCCAATTGCTCGGGGAGGCATTTAATGAAAAACTGTTTTTT CASSQLLGEAFNEKLFF
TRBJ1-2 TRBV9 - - TGTGCCAGCAGCTTCTTCACACGTCCTAACTATGGCTACACCTTC CASSFFTRPNYGYTF
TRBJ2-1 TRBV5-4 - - TGTGCCAGCAGCTTGCCCAGGGGGGATGAGCAGTTCTTC CASSLPRGDEQFF
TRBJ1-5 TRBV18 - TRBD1 TGTGCCAGCTCTCGAACGACAGGGGAGGGCAATCAGCCCCAGCATTTT CASSRTTGEGNQPQHF
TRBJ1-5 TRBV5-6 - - TGTGCCAGCAGCTCGGGGGGCAGGGATAGCAATCAGCCCCAGCATTTT CASSSGGRDSNQPQHF
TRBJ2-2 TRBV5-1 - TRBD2 TGCGCCAGCAGCTTGGGTCAGCGGCGACTAGCGGTGAACACCGGGGAGCTGTTTTTT CASSLGQRRLAVNTGELFF
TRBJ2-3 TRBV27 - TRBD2 TGTGCCAGCAGTTTCCGGCGGGAGGGCCCCGGTACAGATACGCAGTATTTT CASSFRREGPGTDTQYF
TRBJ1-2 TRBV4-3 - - TGCGCCAGCAGCCAATTACCGCTAGCTAACTATGGCTACACCTTC CASSQLPLANYGYTF
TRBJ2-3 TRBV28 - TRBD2 TGTGCCAGCATCCCCGGGACAGGGACTAGCGGGATCGCAGATACGCAGTATTTT CASIPGTGTSGIADTQYF
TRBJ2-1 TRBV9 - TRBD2 TGTGCCAGCAGCGTAGGACCCCGGACTAGCGGGAGTAATGAGCAGTTCTTC CASSVGPRTSGSNEQFF
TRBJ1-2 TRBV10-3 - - TGTGCCATCAGTGTGGGCGGGGACTATGGCTACACCTTC CAISVGGDYGYTF
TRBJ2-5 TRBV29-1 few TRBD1 TGCAGCGTTGAAGAAGGGGGACAGGCGGCAGAGACCCAGTACTTC CSVEEGGQAAETQYF
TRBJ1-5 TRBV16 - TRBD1 TGTGCCAGCAGCCAGAAAGGGGGCCAGCCCCAGCATTTT CASSQKGGQPQHF
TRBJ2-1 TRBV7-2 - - TGTGCCAGCAGCTCCGCTAACCGAGGTTACAATGAGCAGTTCTTC CASSSANRGYNEQFF
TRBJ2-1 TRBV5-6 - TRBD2 TGTGCCAGCAGCTCCCATGGGTCCCAAACTAGCGGGAGACAGAGTGAGCAGTTCTTC CASSSHGSQTSGRQSEQFF
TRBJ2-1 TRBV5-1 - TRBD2 TGCGCCAGCAGCTTGTGGCGGGGGGAATACAATGAGCAGTTCTTC CASSLWRGEYNEQFF
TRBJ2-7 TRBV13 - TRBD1 TGTGCCAGCAGCTTATTTACGGACAGGGAGAACGAGCAGTACTTC CASSLFTDRENEQYF
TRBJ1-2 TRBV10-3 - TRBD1 TGTGCCATCAGTGCGGCCAGACAGGGCTATGGCTACACCTTC CAISAARQGYGYTF
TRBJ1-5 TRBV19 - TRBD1 TGTGCCAGTAGTGTCGACAGGGGGCAAGGTGGCAATCAGCCCCAGCATTTT CASSVDRGQGGNQPQHF
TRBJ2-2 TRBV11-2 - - TGTGCCAGCAGCCTGGTGGGCAAAGACACCGGGGAGCTGTTTTTT CASSLVGKDTGELFF
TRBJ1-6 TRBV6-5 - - TGTGCCAGCAGTGACCCGTCCCAGGCCCTCCACTTT CASSDPSQALHF
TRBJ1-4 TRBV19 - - TGTGCCAGTAGTATAGAGACCAAATGGGGCCCGGGTAATGAAAAACTGTTTTTT CASSIETKWGPGNEKLFF
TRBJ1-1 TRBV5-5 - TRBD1 TGTGCCAGCAGGGGACAGGTGAACACTGAAGCTTTCTTT CASRGQVNTEAFF
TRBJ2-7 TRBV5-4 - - TGTGCCAGCAGCTTGGCCAAAAACAGAGAAGGATCCTACGAGCAGTACTTC CASSLAKNREGSYEQYF
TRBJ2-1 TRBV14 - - TGTGCCAGCAGCCAAGAAAAGGTGACTCGCCTCAATGAGCAGTTCTTC CASSQEKVTRLNEQFF
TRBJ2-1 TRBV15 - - TGTGCCACCAGCCGACTTTACAATGAGCAGTTCTTC CATSRLYNEQFF
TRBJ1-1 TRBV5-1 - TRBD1 TGCGCCAGCAGCACCAATCGGACAGGGGGCGTTGGTGAAGCTTTCTTT CASSTNRTGGVGEAFF
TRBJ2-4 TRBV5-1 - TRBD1 TGCGCCAGCAGCTCAGGGACAGGGGATATAGCCAAAAACATTCAGTACTTC CASSSGTGDIAKNIQYF
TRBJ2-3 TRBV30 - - TGTGCCTGGGGGGAGTCGCAGTATTTT CAWGESQYF